The rows below give T cell receptor beta chains drawn from one sample of a study of cytomegalovirus exposure and HLA in healthy donors. Assay used: immunoSEQ multiplex PCR; TCRdb lists only in-frame clones, some missing. There are tens of thousands of clones in the sample; roughly 94% occur only once, and approximately 4.5% lies in the top ten. The sample comprised PBMCs. Every receptor here comes from a man between 18 and 35 years old in good health and CMV-seropositive. Both conserved end residues are part of each CDR3. The D gene is left open where the match is weak. Not all rows give a size; the values are once, few, many and, for expanded clones, a class.

V gene	clone size	D gene	J gene	CDR3 DNA	CDR3 protein
TRBV10-2	.	TRBD2	TRBJ2-5	TGCGCCACCAACGAGGGGACTAGCGGGGGCATCGGGGGAGAGACCCAGTACTTC	CATNEGTSGGIGGETQYF
TRBV10-3	.	TRBD1	TRBJ2-3	TGTGCCATCAGTGGTGGGACAGGGGGCGCAGATACGCAGTATTTT	CAISGGTGGADTQYF
TRBV29-1	.	TRBD2	TRBJ2-7	TGCAGCGTTACGGGGACTAGCGGCTCCTACGAGCAGTACTTC	CSVTGTSGSYEQYF
TRBV5-5	once	TRBD1	TRBJ1-2	TGTGCCAGCAGCTCCCTCTTCTTGACAGGGGGTAACTATGGCTACACCTTC	CASSSLFLTGGNYGYTF
TRBV6-6	.	TRBD1	TRBJ2-5	TGTGCCAGCAGTACAGACAGGGGAGAGACCCAGTACTTC	CASSTDRGETQYF
TRBV4-1	.	TRBD1	TRBJ1-1	TGCGCCAGCAGCCAAGTGGGACAGGGGGTCGCCAAGCATTTCTTT	CASSQVGQGVAKHFF
TRBV5-6	.	.	TRBJ1-2	TGTGCCAGCAGCTTGACTGTTACCTATGGCTACACCTTC	CASSLTVTYGYTF
TRBV11-2	.	.	TRBJ2-1	TGTGCCAGCAGCACCCTCGGGGTGAGTGAGCAGTTCTTC	CASSTLGVSEQFF
TRBV27	.	TRBD2	TRBJ2-3	TGTGCCAGCAGTTCACTGACGGGGGGGCCAAATACGCAGTATTTT	CASSSLTGGPNTQYF
TRBV28	.	TRBD1	TRBJ1-4	TGTGCCAGCAGTAACTGGAGGGACAGGCATCAAAAACTGTTTTTT	CASSNWRDRHQKLFF
TRBV6-6	.	.	TRBJ2-7	TGTGCCAGCAGGGACGACAGTGCTTACTCCTACGAGCAGTACTTC	CASRDDSAYSYEQYF
TRBV19	.	.	TRBJ2-3	TGTGCCAGTAGCAGACTAGGTGCGCAGTATTTT	CASSRLGAQYF
TRBV20-1	.	TRBD2	TRBJ2-1	TGCAGTGCTAGTTCTAGCGGGAGTACGTTCTTC	CSASSSGSTFF
TRBV11-1	.	.	TRBJ2-7	TGTGCCAGCAGTGGTTGGGGCAGGGGGACTTCCTACGAGCAGTACTTC	CASSGWGRGTSYEQYF
TRBV7-9	.	.	TRBJ2-1	TGTGCCAGCAGCCCGGGGGCTAGCGGACCCTCCTACAATGAGCAGTTCTTC	CASSPGASGPSYNEQFF
TRBV30	.	.	TRBJ1-4	TGTGCCTGGAACCAGGGGAAGCAAGTTGAAAAACTGTTTTTT	CAWNQGKQVEKLFF
TRBV11-1	.	.	TRBJ1-2	TGTGCCAGCAGTCCCAAGGAGATTTCTAACTATGGCTACACCTTC	CASSPKEISNYGYTF
TRBV6-1	.	TRBD1	TRBJ2-5	TGTGCCAGCAGTGAACAGGGGACAGGGCGAGAGACCCAGTACTTC	CASSEQGTGRETQYF
TRBV7-7	.	TRBD2	TRBJ2-1	TGTGCTAGCAGCTTAGGTAGATTATTCGGCGGGAGGTGTAATGAGCAGTTCTTC	CASSLGRLFGGRCNEQFF
TRBV5-1	.	.	TRBJ2-3	TGCGCCAGCAGGTTACGGTATACGCAGTATTTT	CASRLRYTQYF
TRBV28	.	.	TRBJ1-5	TGTGCCAGCAGTTTATGGCAGGACTCTAGCAATCAGCCCCAGCATTTT	CASSLWQDSSNQPQHF
TRBV6-1	.	TRBD2	TRBJ2-3	TGTGCCAGCAGTGAAAGGAGCGGGGGAGATACGCAGTATTTT	CASSERSGGDTQYF
TRBV30	.	.	TRBJ1-5	TGTGCCTGGAGTCCACAGGCGTACAATCAGCCCCAGCATTTT	CAWSPQAYNQPQHF
TRBV6-6	once	TRBD1	TRBJ1-4	TGTGCCAGCACCCTCCCGGGGACAGACGAAAAACTGTTTTTT	CASTLPGTDEKLFF
TRBV2	once	.	TRBJ1-4	TGTGCCAGCAAAGATGGCCTTTACAATGAAAAACTGTTTTTT	CASKDGLYNEKLFF
TRBV19	.	TRBD1	TRBJ2-7	TGTGCCAGTAGTATAGACGGGACAGGGAGGAATCAGGCCTACGAGCAGTACTTC	CASSIDGTGRNQAYEQYF